This TCR beta chain was recorded in a study of breast tumors, draining lymph nodes, adjacent tissues. Via MiXCR, TCRdb re-called the multiplex PCR reads, giving one row per CDR3 protein. The profile shows approximately 88,000 distinct CDR3 sequences, approximately 28% of them singletons. Trimming removed 7 bases at V and 9 bases at J, with 22 bases between. In germline, CDR1 is DFQATT, CDR2 SNEGSKA (reference sequence). The CDR3 has 14 residues. This clonotype appeared many times. Axillary draining lymph nodes of breast cancer patients supplied the node samples. The specimen was axillary lymph node tissue. V is TRBV20-1 and J is TRBJ2-1; tentative D call: TRBD2 (6 bases). The receptor's source is a female donor with breast cancer. Some clones in this sample may be carry-over from other donors' samples. The CDR3 nucleotides read TGCAGTGGGCGGGTATTAGCGGTAGGAGGTGAGCAGTTCTTC. As protein: CSGRVLAVGGEQFF.